This T cell receptor beta chain emerged from a study of T-cell reconstitution after alpha-beta-depleted transplantation in children. General study findings and limits: Once a year had passed after transplant, T-cell counts and diversity came mostly from newly produced T cells. Where some patients showed high TCRbeta diversity at day 60, it came from recipient T cells and thymic progenitors that had survived. Reports say that about two months after transplant, the alpha-beta T cells came out of several hundred graft clones that had expanded.

Unique molecular identifiers were incorporated into the prepared TCRbeta library. TCRdb redid the calling of the PCR reads with MiXCR, one entry per CDR3 protein. The sample shows around 800,000 distinct CDR3 sequences, roughly 15% of them seen only once. The CDR3 sequence is 14 residues long. The J segment lost 5 bases and the V segment lost 0 bases, leaving 4 bases of the junction unmatched. Per germline, CDR1 SGHRS and CDR2 YFSETQ. About this clonotype itself: The target antigen is unknown.

Here the sequenced sample was PBMCs, mostly from graft donor cells, taken 360 days after TCRalphabeta/CD19-depleted stem cell transplant. The chain has TRBV5-1 and TRBJ1-1; 7 bases map to TRBD1. The receptor was isolated from a male patient aged 5 to 17 who had a stem cell transplant for acute lymphoblastic leukemia, so the T cells may come from the graft donor. The CDR3 DNA reads TGCGCCAGCAGCTTGGGACAGGGTCCGACTGAAGCTTTCTTT. Encoded protein: CASSLGQGPTEAFF.